Shown below are 4 T cell receptor beta chains from a single sample sequenced in a study of a mutant IDH1 vaccine in newly diagnosed glioma. Method: immunoSEQ multiplex PCR; TCRdb's copy keeps in-frame clones and lacks some. The table includes more than 25,000 clones, roughly 90% detected once. Described time point: week 5, during vaccination. It was 300 ug of mutant IDH1 20-mer peptide that made up each vaccine dose, given with topical imiquimod. No antigens are known for them. Material: PBMCs, obtained from a glioma patient whose treatment included an IDH1 peptide vaccine. All receptors derive from a man aged 18 to 29 with glioma.

The CDR3 DNA reads as TGTGCCAGCACTAGGGGGCCGAGAAACATTCAGTACTTC. Amino acid sequence: CASTRGPRNIQYF. This rearrangement joins TRBV6-6 to TRBJ2-4, with 7 bases that match TRBD1. This CDR3 has 13 residues. Germline assignment: CDR1 MNHNY and CDR2 SVGAGI (reference sequence). The J segment lost 6 bases and the V segment lost 7 bases, leaving 6 bases of the junction unmatched.

The chain has TRBV5-1 and TRBJ1-1; D gene uncertain. The germline gives CDR1 SGHRS, CDR2 YFSETQ. This CDR3 is built from 14 residues. Trimming removed 4 bases from V and 1 base from J, with 11 bases in between. The CDR3 spells CASSTTDGNTEAFF. For the CDR3, the DNA is TGCGCCAGCAGCACCACAGACGGGAACACTGAAGCTTTCTTT.

The CDR3 sequence is CASSHTQGDTEAFF. The CDR3 coding sequence is TGTGCCAGCAGCCACACCCAGGGCGACACTGAAGCTTTCTTT. The rearrangement links TRBV7-9 to TRBJ1-1; D perhaps matches TRBD1 (5 bases). The V gene's germline CDR1 is SEHNR and CDR2 FQNEAQ (reference sequence). The V and J ends lost 5 bases and 3 bases respectively, with 13 bases between them. This CDR3 comprises 14 residues.

This sequence joins TRBV6-5 and TRBJ1-2; no definite D call. With 2 bases removed from V and 7 bases from J, the gap between germline ends came to 5 bases. Germline CDR1 MNHEY, CDR2 SVGAGI. The CDR3 totals 11 residues. The CDR3 DNA reads as TGTGCCAGCAGTTACAACGGTGGCTACACCTTC. Its protein is CASSYNGGYTF.